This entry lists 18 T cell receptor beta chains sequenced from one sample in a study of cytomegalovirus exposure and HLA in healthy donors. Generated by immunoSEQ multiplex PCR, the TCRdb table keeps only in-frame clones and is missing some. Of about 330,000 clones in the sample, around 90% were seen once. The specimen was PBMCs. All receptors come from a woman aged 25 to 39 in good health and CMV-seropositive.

In nucleotides, the CDR3 is TGTGCCACCAGCAGAGACTGGACAGCCCAAGAGACCCAGTACTTC. This translates into CATSRDWTAQETQYF. This chain links TRBV15 with TRBJ2-5, with D possibly being TRBD1 (6 bases). V gave up 0 bases and J gave up 1 base, with 9 bases separating them. Germline CDR1 and CDR2: LNHNV and YYDKDF (reference sequence). The CDR3 covers 15 residues.

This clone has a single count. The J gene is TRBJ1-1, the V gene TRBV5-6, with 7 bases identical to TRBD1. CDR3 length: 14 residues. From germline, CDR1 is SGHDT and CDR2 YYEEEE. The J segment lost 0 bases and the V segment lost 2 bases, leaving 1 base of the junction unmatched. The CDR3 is CASSFTGVNTEAFF. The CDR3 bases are TGTGCCAGCAGCTTCACAGGGGTGAACACTGAAGCTTTCTTT.

The CDR3 spells CASRADYGYTF. For the CDR3, the DNA is TGTGCCAGCAGGGCGGACTATGGCTACACCTTC. The genes are TRBV28 and TRBJ1-2; no reliable D call. The germline CDR1 and CDR2 sequences are MDHEN and SYDVKM. This CDR3 is built from 11 residues. V lost 6 bases, J lost 3 bases, and 5 bases lay in between.

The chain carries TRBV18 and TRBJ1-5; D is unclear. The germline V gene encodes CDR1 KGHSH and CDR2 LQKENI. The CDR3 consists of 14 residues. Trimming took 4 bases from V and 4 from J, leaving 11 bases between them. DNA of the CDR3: TGTGCCAGCTCACACGGGATCCAAAATCAGCCCCAGCATTTT. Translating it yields CASSHGIQNQPQHF.

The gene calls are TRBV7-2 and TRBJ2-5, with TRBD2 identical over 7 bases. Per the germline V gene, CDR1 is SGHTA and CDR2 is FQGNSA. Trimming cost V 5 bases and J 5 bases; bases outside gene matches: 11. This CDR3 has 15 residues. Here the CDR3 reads CASSPDGGGLETQYF. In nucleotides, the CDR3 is TGTGCCAGCAGCCCTGACGGGGGAGGGTTGGAGACCCAGTACTTC.

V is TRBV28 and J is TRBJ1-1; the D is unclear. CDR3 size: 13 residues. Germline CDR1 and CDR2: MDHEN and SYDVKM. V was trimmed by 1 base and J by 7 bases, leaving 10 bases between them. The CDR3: CASSLLGPHEAFF. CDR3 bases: TGTGCCAGCAGTTTATTAGGACCCCATGAAGCTTTCTTT.

DNA for the CDR3: TGTGCCAGCAGTTCCCCTCGGACTAGCGGCTTAAGCTCCTACGAGCAGTACTTC. Translating gives CASSSPRTSGLSSYEQYF. This chain connects TRBV27 to TRBJ2-7, with 10 bases lining up with TRBD2. Trimming removed 4 bases from V and 0 bases from J; junction bases left unmatched: 12. The CDR3 totals 18 residues. In germline, CDR1 is MNHEY, CDR2 SMNVEV (reference sequence).

CDR3 in amino acids: CASSLNRDSEAFF. CDR3 sequence (DNA): TGTGCCAGCAGTCTAAACCGGGACAGTGAAGCTTTCTTT. The rearrangement uses TRBV6-5 and TRBJ1-1; TRBD1 matches at 7 bases. The germline V gene encodes CDR1 MNHEY and CDR2 SVGAGI. V dropped 5 bases and J dropped 7; count of bases not matched to a gene: 7. This CDR3 is built from 13 residues.

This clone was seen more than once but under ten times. The CDR3: CASSHGLAGNTGELFF. The CDR3 nucleotides are TGTGCCAGCAGCCATGGACTAGCGGGGAACACCGGGGAGCTGTTTTTT. V is TRBV9 and J is TRBJ2-2; 11 nucleotides align to TRBD2. The CDR3 runs to 16 residues. With V trimmed by 4 bases and J by 1 base, 3 bases remained unmatched. The germline CDR1 and CDR2 sequences are SGDLS and YYNGEE.

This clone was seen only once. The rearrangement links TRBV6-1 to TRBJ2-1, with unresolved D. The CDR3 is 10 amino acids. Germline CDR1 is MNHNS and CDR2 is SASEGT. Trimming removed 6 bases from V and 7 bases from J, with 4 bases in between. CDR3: CASRGNEQFF. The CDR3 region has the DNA TGTGCCAGCAGGGGGAATGAGCAGTTCTTC.

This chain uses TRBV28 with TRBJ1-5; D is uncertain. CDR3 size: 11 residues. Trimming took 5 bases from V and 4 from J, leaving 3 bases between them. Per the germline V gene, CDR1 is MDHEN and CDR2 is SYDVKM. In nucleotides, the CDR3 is TGTGCCAGCAGTAAGAATCAGCCCCAGCATTTT. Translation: CASSKNQPQHF.

The CDR3 region is CASSLGLRLSTGELFF. In DNA, the CDR3 is TGTGCCAGCAGTTTAGGCCTTCGGCTTTCTACCGGGGAGCTGTTTTTT. This chain joins TRBV28 and TRBJ2-2; no firm D call. With 2 bases removed from V and 5 bases from J, the gap between germline ends came to 15 bases. The CDR3 totals 16 residues. The V gene's germline CDR1 is MDHEN and CDR2 SYDVKM.

CDR3 protein: CASGGRMLYEQYF. The CDR3 DNA sequence: TGTGCCAGCGGTGGACGTATGCTCTACGAGCAGTACTTC. The chain recombines TRBV28 with TRBJ2-7, with D unclear. Germline CDR1 MDHEN, CDR2 SYDVKM. The CDR3 contains 13 residues. V was cut by 8 bases and J by 3 bases, with 14 bases left in between.

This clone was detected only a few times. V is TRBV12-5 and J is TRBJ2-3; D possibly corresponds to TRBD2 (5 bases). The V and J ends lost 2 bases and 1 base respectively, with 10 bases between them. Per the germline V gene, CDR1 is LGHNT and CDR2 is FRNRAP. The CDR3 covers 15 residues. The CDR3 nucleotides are TGTGCTAGTGGTTTGTCCTCCGGGGGCACAGATACGCAGTATTTT. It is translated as CASGLSSGGTDTQYF.

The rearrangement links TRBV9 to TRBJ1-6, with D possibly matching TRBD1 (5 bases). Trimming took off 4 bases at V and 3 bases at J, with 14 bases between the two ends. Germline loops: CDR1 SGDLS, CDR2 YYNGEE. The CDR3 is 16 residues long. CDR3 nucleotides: TGTGCCAGCAGCCAAAACGACAGACTCTATAATTCACCCCTCCACTTT. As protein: CASSQNDRLYNSPLHF.

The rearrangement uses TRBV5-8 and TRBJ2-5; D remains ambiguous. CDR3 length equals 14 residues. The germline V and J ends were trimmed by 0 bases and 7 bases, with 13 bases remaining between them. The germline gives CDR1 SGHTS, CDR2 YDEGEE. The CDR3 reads CASSLEPVVGTQYF. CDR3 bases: TGTGCCAGCAGCTTGGAGCCCGTCGTAGGGACCCAGTACTTC.

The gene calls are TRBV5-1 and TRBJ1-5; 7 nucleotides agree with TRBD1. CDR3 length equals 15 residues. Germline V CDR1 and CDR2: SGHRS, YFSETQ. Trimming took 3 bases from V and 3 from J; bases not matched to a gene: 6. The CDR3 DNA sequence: TGCGCCAGCAGCTCAACGACAGGGATCAATCAGCCCCAGCATTTT. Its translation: CASSSTTGINQPQHF. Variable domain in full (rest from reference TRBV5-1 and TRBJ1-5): KAGVTQTPRYLIKTRGQQVTLSCSPISGHRSVSWYQQTPGQGLQFLFEYFSETQRNKGNFPGRFSGRQFSNSRSEMNVSTLELGDSALYLCASSSTTGINQPQHFGDGTRLSIL.

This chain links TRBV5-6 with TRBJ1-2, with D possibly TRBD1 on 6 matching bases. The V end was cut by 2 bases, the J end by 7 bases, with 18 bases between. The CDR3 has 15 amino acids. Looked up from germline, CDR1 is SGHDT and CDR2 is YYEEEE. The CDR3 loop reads CASSLQGAGTGGYTF. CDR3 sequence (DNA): TGTGCCAGCAGCTTACAGGGAGCTGGGACGGGTGGCTACACCTTC.